This T cell receptor (beta chain) was sequenced in a study of cytomegalovirus exposure and HLA in healthy donors. The wider study: Across about 400 genotyped donors, 81% landed in the Caucasian-associated ancestry cluster.

By proportion, this clone is medium-sized (0.01 to 0.1%). The primer mix had 60 Vbeta and 13 Jbeta primers. Repertoires were generated with immunoSEQ multiplex PCR, while TCRdb's copy carries only in-frame clones and drops some. Found here are 89,000 or so clones, 70% to 80% of them singletons; the top ten hold 10% to 11%. Trimming shortened V by 10 bases and J by 3 bases, and 18 bases separated the two germline ends. Looked up from germline, CDR1 is MNHNS and CDR2 is SASEGT. The CDR3 extends over 14 amino acids. The chain carries TRBV6-1 and TRBJ1-1; D is perhaps TRBD1 (5 bases). This clonotype was obtained from a man aged 18 to 30 in good health and CMV-seropositive. Material for sequencing was PBMCs. The CDR3 DNA is TGTGCCATCTTCGCCAGGGATCGGTACACTGAAGCTTTCTTT. Translating it yields CAIFARDRYTEAFF.